The 5 T cell receptor beta chains below come from one sample, sequenced in a study of T cell clones after liver transplantation. Generated by immunoSEQ multiplex PCR, the TCRdb table keeps only in-frame clones and is missing some. This table holds over 100,000 clones, roughly four fifths found once. Sequenced material: CD4+ T cells from blood, taken before liver transplant. The receptors were sampled from a human donor who received a liver transplant.

V usage is TRBV5-6 and J usage is TRBJ2-1; D may be TRBD2 (5 bases). This CDR3 spans 13 amino acids. The V and J ends lost 3 bases and 2 bases respectively, with 6 bases between them. Germline CDR1 and CDR2: SGHDT and YYEEEE. The CDR3 protein is CASSWGAYNEQFF. The DNA of the CDR3 is TGTGCCAGCAGCTGGGGAGCCTACAATGAGCAGTTCTTC.

The rearrangement uses TRBV19 and TRBJ1-1, with D tentatively TRBD1 (6 bases). The V gene's germline CDR1 is LNHDA and CDR2 SQIVND (reference sequence). The V end was cut by 2 bases, the J end by 5 bases, with 12 bases between. The CDR3 runs to 14 residues. The CDR3 here is CASSINRGQTEAFF. The CDR3 region has the DNA TGTGCCAGTAGTATAAACCGGGGGCAGACTGAAGCTTTCTTT.

The genes are TRBV28 and TRBJ2-1; 9 nucleotides align to TRBD2. V shed 5 bases and J 6 bases; nucleotides not matched to a gene: 17. The CDR3 loop spans 18 amino acids. CDR1 and CDR2 from the germline V gene are MDHEN and SYDVKM. This chain's CDR3 is CASSPVSGSSVVANEQFF. As DNA, the CDR3 is TGTGCCAGCAGTCCAGTTAGCGGGAGTTCCGTGGTTGCCAATGAGCAGTTCTTC.

This clone was detected a few times. The chain recombines TRBV6-5 with TRBJ1-1, with D perhaps TRBD1 (6 bases). The V gene lost 5 bases and the J gene lost 11 bases, with 12 bases spanning the gap. The V gene's germline CDR1 is MNHEY and CDR2 SVGAGI. The CDR3 has 11 residues. CDR3 sequence (DNA): TGTGCCAGCAGTAATACAGGGCTTGCTTTCTTT. It is translated as CASSNTGLAFF.

Only a few counts were recorded for this clone. This CDR3 reads CASSYSSGTDFEQYF. CDR3 sequence (DNA): TGTGCCAGCAGTTACTCCTCCGGGACCGACTTCGAGCAGTACTTC. The chain links TRBV6-5 to TRBJ2-7, with D perhaps matching TRBD1 or TRBD2 (5 bases each). The V gene lost 0 bases and the J gene lost 6 bases, with 15 bases spanning the gap. The CDR3 totals 15 residues. CDR1 is MNHEY, CDR2 SVGAGI, per germline.